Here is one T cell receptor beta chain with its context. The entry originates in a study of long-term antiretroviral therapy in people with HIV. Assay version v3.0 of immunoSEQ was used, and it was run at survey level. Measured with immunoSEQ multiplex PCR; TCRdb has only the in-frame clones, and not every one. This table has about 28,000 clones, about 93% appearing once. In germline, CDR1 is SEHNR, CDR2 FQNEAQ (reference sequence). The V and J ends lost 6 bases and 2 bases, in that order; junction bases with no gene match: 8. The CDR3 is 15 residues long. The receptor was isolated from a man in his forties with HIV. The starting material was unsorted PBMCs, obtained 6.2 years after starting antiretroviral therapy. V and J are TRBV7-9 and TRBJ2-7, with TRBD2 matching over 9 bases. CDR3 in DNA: TGTGCCAGCAGTTGGGGTCTAGCGGGGACCTACGAGCAGTACTTC. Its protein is CASSWGLAGTYEQYF.